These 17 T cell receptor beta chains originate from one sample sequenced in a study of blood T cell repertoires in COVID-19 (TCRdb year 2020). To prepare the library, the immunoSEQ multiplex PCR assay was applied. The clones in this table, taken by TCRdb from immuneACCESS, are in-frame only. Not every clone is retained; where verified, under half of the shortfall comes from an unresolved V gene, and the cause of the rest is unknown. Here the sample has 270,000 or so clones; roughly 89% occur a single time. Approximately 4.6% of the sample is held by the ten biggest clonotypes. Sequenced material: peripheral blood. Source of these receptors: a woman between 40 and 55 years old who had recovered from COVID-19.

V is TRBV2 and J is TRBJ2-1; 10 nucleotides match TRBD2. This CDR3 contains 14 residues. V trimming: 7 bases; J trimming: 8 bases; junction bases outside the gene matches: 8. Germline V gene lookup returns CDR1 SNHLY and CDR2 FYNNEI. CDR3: CASKELAGLHEQFF. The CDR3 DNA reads TGTGCCAGCAAAGAACTAGCGGGATTGCATGAGCAGTTCTTC.

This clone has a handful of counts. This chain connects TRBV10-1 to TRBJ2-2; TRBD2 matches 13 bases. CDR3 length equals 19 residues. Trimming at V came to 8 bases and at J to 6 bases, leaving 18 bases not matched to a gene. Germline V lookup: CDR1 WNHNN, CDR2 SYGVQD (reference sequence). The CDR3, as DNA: TGCGCCAGCCCCACGGACTCGGGACTAGCGGGGCTAAAGCCCGGGGAGCTGTTTTTT. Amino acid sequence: CASPTDSGLAGLKPGELFF.

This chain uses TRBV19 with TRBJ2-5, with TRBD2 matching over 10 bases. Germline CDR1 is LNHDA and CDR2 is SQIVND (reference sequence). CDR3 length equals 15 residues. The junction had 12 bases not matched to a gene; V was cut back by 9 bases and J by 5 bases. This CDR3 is CASESGRAEGETQYF. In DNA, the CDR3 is TGTGCCAGCGAGAGCGGGAGGGCCGAGGGGGAGACCCAGTACTTC.

The CDR3 region is CASSQDLGGTEAFF. CDR3 coding DNA: TGCGCCAGCAGCCAAGATTTGGGGGGTACTGAAGCTTTCTTT. This chain links TRBV4-1 with TRBJ1-1, with D possibly matching TRBD1 (5 bases). Deletions cut 0 bases from V and 5 bases from J, with 10 bases between. The CDR3 loop spans 14 amino acids. The germline V gene encodes CDR1 MGHRA and CDR2 YSYEKL.

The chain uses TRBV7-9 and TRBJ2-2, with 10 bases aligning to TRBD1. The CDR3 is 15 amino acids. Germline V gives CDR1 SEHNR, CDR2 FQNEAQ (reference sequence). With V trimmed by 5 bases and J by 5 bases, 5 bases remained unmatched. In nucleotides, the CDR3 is TGTGCCAGCAGCCAGGACAGGGGGTGGACCGGGGAGCTGTTTTTT. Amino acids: CASSQDRGWTGELFF.

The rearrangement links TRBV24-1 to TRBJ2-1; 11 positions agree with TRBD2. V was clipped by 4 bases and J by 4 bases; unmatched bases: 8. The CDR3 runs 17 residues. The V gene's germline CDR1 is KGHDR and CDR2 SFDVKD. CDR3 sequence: CATSDFELAGAYNEQFF. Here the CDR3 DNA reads TGTGCCACCAGTGACTTCGAACTAGCGGGAGCGTACAATGAGCAGTTCTTC.

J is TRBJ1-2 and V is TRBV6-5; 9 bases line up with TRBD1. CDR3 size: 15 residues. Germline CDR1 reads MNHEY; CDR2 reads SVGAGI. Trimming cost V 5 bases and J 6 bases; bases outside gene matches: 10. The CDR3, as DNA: TGTGCCAGCAGTCCCACAGGGGGCAGAAGAGATGGCTACACCTTC. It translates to CASSPTGGRRDGYTF.

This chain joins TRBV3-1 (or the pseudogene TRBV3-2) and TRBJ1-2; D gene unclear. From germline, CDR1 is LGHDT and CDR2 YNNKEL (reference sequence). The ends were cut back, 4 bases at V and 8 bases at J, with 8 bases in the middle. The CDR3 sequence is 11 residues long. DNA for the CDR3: TGTGCCAGCAGCCGGTTTGAGGGCTACACCTTC. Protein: CASSRFEGYTF.

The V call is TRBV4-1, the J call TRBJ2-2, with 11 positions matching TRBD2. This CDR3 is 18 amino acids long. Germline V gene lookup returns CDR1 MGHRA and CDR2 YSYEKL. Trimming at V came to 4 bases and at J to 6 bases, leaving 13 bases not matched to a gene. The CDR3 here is CASSLLAGVQFNSGELFF. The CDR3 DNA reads TGCGCCAGCAGCCTACTAGCGGGAGTACAGTTTAACTCCGGGGAGCTGTTTTTT.

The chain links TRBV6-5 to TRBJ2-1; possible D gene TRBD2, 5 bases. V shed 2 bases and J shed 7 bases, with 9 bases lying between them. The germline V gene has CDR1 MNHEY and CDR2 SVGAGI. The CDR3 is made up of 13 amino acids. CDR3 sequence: CASSYGRDNEQFF. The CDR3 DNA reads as TGTGCCAGCAGTTACGGTCGGGATAATGAGCAGTTCTTC.

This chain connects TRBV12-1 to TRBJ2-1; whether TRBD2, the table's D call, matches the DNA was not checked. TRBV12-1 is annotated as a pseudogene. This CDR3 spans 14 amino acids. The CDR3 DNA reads TGTGCCAGCAGCTCGCCGGGGGTCGATTATGAGCAGTTCTTC. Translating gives CASSSPGVDYEQFF.

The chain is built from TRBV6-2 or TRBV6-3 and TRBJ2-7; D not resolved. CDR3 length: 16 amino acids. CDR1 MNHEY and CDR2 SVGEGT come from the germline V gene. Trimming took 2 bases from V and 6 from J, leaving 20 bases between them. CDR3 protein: CASSYGRPPRLSEQYV. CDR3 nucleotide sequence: TGTGCCAGCAGTTACGGGCGCCCCCCTCGCTTGAGCGAGCAGTACGTC.

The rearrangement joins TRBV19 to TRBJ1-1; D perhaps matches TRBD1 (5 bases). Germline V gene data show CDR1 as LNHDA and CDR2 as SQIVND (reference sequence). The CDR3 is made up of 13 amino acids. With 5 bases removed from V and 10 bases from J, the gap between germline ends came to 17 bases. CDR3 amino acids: CASSAFVEGVAFF. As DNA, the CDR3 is TGTGCCAGTAGTGCCTTCGTTGAAGGGGTAGCTTTCTTT.

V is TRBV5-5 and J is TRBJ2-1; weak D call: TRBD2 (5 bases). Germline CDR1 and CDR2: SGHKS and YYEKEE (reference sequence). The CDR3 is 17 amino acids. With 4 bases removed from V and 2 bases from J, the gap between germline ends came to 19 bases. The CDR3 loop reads CASSPIGVLSPYNEQFF. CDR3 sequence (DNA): TGTGCCAGCAGCCCCATCGGGGTCCTGTCTCCCTACAATGAGCAGTTCTTC.

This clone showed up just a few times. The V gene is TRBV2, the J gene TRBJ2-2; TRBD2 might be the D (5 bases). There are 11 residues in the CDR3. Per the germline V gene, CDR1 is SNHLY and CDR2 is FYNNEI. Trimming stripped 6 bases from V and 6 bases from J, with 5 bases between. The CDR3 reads CASRRAGELFF. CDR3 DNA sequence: TGTGCCAGCAGGCGGGCCGGGGAGCTGTTTTTT.

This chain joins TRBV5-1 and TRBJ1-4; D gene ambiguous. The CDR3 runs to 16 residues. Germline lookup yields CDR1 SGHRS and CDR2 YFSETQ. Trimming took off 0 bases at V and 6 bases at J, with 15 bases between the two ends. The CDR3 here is CASSLGLRNIDEKLFF. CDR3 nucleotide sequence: TGCGCCAGCAGCTTGGGGCTGAGGAATATAGATGAAAAACTGTTTTTT.

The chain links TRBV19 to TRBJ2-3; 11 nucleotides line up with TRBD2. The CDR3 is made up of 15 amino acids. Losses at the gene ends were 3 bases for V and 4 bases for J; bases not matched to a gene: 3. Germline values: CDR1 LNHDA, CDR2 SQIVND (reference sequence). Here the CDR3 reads CASSITSGGADTQYF. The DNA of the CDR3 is TGTGCCAGTAGTATTACTAGCGGGGGTGCAGATACGCAGTATTTT.